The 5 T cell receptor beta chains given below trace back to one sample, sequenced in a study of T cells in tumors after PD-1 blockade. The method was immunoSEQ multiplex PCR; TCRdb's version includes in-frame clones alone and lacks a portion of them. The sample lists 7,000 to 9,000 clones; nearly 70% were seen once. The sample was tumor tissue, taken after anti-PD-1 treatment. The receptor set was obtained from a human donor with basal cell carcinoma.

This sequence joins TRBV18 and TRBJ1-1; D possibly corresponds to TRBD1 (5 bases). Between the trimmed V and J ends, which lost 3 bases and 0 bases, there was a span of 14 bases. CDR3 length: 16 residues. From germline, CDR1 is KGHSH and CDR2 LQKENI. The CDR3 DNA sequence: TGTGCCAGCTCACCTTGGCAGGGAGTCATGAACACTGAAGCTTTCTTT. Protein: CASSPWQGVMNTEAFF.

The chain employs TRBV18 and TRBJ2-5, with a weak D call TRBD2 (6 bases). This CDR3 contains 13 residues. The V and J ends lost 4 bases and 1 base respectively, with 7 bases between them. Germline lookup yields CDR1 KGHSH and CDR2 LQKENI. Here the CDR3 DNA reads TGTGCCAGCTCACGGGACTCCCAAGAGACCCAGTACTTC. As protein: CASSRDSQETQYF.

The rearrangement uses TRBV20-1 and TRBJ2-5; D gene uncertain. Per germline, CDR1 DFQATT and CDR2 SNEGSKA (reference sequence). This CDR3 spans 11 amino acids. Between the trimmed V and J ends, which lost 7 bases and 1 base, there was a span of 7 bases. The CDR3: CSVDGQETQYF. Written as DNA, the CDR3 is TGCAGTGTGGACGGCCAAGAGACCCAGTACTTC.

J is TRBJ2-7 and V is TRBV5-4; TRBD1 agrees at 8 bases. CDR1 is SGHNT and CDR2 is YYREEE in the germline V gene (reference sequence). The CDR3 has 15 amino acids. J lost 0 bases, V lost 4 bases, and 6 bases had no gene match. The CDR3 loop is CASSSGQGHSYEQYF. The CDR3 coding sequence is TGTGCCAGCAGCAGCGGACAGGGACACTCCTACGAGCAGTACTTC.

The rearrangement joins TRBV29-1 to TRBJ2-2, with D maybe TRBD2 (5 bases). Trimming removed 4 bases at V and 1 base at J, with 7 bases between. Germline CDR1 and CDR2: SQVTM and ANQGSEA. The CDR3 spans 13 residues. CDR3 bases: TGCAGCGTTGGTCGGGAGAACACCGGGGAGCTGTTTTTT. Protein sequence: CSVGRENTGELFF.